Listed here are 17 T cell receptor beta chains from one sample, sequenced in a study of cytomegalovirus exposure and HLA in healthy donors. Some clones are missing from TCRdb's copy, which holds only in-frame ones; the method was immunoSEQ multiplex PCR. The data hold 150,000 to 200,000 clones, with roughly 86% observed a single time. Sequencing was done on a sample of PBMCs. The source is a woman aged 18 to 35 in good health and CMV-seronegative.

CDR3 sequence (DNA): TGTGCCAGCAGCCAAGACACTAGAAGCTCCTACAATGAGCAGTTCTTC. Encoded protein: CASSQDTRSSYNEQFF. J is TRBJ2-1 and V is TRBV4-2, with a tentative D call TRBD2 (5 bases). V dropped 0 bases and J dropped 0 bases, with 9 bases sitting between them. CDR3 length: 16 amino acids. The germline gives CDR1 LGHNA, CDR2 YNFKEQ.

This rearrangement joins TRBV11-2 to TRBJ2-7; perhaps TRBD1 as D (5 bases). The CDR3 length is 14 residues. Between the trimmed V and J ends, which lost 5 bases and 2 bases, there was a span of 13 bases. Germline V CDR1 and CDR2: SGHAT, FQNNGV. CDR3 in DNA: TGTGCCAGCAGCGTCGACAGTTCCCCCTACGAGCAGTACTTC. As protein: CASSVDSSPYEQYF.

The CDR3, as DNA: TGTGCTAGTGGTCCACAGGGGCCCGGGGAGCTGTTTTTT. This codes for CASGPQGPGELFF. The chain recombines TRBV12-5 with TRBJ2-2, with 7 bases aligning to TRBD1. The CDR3 extends over 13 amino acids. Germline CDR1 is LGHNT and CDR2 is FRNRAP. V lost 5 bases, J lost 6 bases, and 3 bases stayed unmatched.

The chain employs TRBV7-9 and TRBJ1-1; a possible D gene is TRBD1 (6 bases). The V gene lost 0 bases and the J gene lost 1 base, with 12 bases spanning the gap. Germline CDR1 is SEHNR and CDR2 is FQNEAQ (reference sequence). The CDR3 extends over 16 amino acids. The CDR3 is CASSLAPGAPNTEAFF. The DNA of the CDR3 is TGTGCCAGCAGCTTAGCCCCAGGGGCCCCGAACACTGAAGCTTTCTTT. The full variable domain, rest sourced from reference TRBV7-9 and TRBJ1-1, is DTGVSQNPRHKITKRGQNVTFRCDPISEHNRLYWYRQTLGQGPEFLTYFQNEAQLEKSRLLSDRFSAERPKGSFSTLEIQRTEQGDSAMYLCASSLAPGAPNTEAFFGQGTRLTVV.

The CDR3 DNA reads as TGCAGCGTCCCGACAGGGAATGAAGCTTTCTTT. Protein: CSVPTGNEAFF. This chain links TRBV29-1 with TRBJ1-1, with 7 bases identical to TRBD1. V dropped 6 bases and J dropped 7; count of bases not matched to a gene: 5. CDR3 length: 11 amino acids. The germline CDR1 and CDR2 sequences are SQVTM and ANQGSEA.

The genes are TRBV19 and TRBJ1-4; 8 nucleotides agree with TRBD1. Germline V CDR1 and CDR2: LNHDA, SQIVND (reference sequence). After removal of 6 bases from V and 5 bases from J, the junction contained 5 bases not matched to a gene. The CDR3 covers 14 residues. CDR3 sequence (DNA): TGTGCCAGTAGCGGACAGGGATGGAATGAAAAACTGTTTTTT. This sequence encodes CASSGQGWNEKLFF.

Note on this clone: Other DNA sequences in the same sample also yield this CDR3. The chain employs TRBV6-5 and TRBJ1-2, with D perhaps matching TRBD1 (5 bases). V shed 2 bases and J shed 4 bases, with 8 bases lying between them. The germline V gene has CDR1 MNHEY and CDR2 SVGAGI. The CDR3 covers 13 residues. The CDR3 sequence: CASSYSGAYGYTF. CDR3 nucleotides: TGTGCCAGCAGTTACAGTGGGGCCTATGGCTACACCTTC.

This clone was counted once. This chain uses TRBV28 with TRBJ2-3, with 9 bases that match TRBD2. CDR1 is MDHEN and CDR2 is SYDVKM in the germline V gene. V was clipped by 7 bases and J by 0 bases; unmatched bases: 5. The CDR3 is 15 amino acids. The CDR3 region has the DNA TGTGCCAGCATAGAGCGGGGGGCGAGCACAGATACGCAGTATTTT. The encoded protein is CASIERGASTDTQYF.

This CDR3 is CASSPHVSDEQYF. DNA of the CDR3: TGTGCCAGCAGCCCACACGTCAGCGACGAGCAGTACTTC. This rearrangement joins TRBV9 to TRBJ2-7; D gene unclear. Germline lookup yields CDR1 SGDLS and CDR2 YYNGEE. The CDR3 runs to 13 residues. V was trimmed by 4 bases and J by 5 bases, leaving 13 bases between them.

This chain links TRBV5-1 with TRBJ2-2; 10 bases fit TRBD1. CDR1 is SGHRS and CDR2 is YFSETQ in the germline V gene. The CDR3 has 20 residues. Trimming at V came to 2 bases and at J to 0 bases, leaving 13 bases not matched to a gene. As DNA, the CDR3 is TGCGCCAGCAGCTTTGGGACAGGGGTGTATTCATACACGAACACCGGGGAGCTGTTTTTT. Protein product: CASSFGTGVYSYTNTGELFF.

For the CDR3, the DNA is TGTGCCAGCAGCTTGACAGGGGAGTACGAGCAGTACTTC. Amino acids: CASSLTGEYEQYF. The chain is built from TRBV5-8 and TRBJ2-7; 7 bases are shared with TRBD1. Germline V CDR1 and CDR2: SGHTS, YDEGEE. This CDR3 has 13 residues. The V and J ends lost 1 base and 4 bases, in that order; junction bases with no gene match: 2.

J is TRBJ2-1 and V is TRBV2; 7 nucleotides agree with TRBD2. The CDR3 covers 12 residues. The V gene's germline CDR1 is SNHLY and CDR2 FYNNEI. Trimming at V came to 8 bases and at J to 6 bases, leaving 4 bases not matched to a gene. The CDR3 here is CASGEGANEQFF. CDR3 DNA: TGTGCCAGCGGGGAGGGAGCCAATGAGCAGTTCTTC.

The gene calls are TRBV5-6 and TRBJ1-5; TRBD1 is a possible D gene (5 bases). Trimming took off 1 base at V and 7 bases at J, with 18 bases between the two ends. The CDR3 has 16 amino acids. Per the germline V gene, CDR1 is SGHDT and CDR2 is YYEEEE. DNA for the CDR3: TGTGCCAGCAGCTTGTTCGGCAGCAGGGTGGGGCAGCCCCAGCATTTT. As protein: CASSLFGSRVGQPQHF. Variable domain in full (rest from reference TRBV5-6 and TRBJ1-5): DAGVTQSPTHLIKTRGQQVTLRCSPKSGHDTVSWYQQALGQGPQFIFQYYEEEERQRGNFPDRFSGHQFPNYSSELNVNALLLGDSALYLCASSLFGSRVGQPQHFGDGTRLSIL.

The V and J genes are TRBV11-2 and TRBJ2-2, with D unresolved. Trimming removed 1 base from V and 3 bases from J, with 12 bases in between. Germline V lookup: CDR1 SGHAT, CDR2 FQNNGV. The length of the CDR3 is 16 residues. The CDR3 spells CASSLVGSFYTGELFF. In DNA, the CDR3 is TGTGCCAGCAGCTTAGTTGGTAGTTTTTACACCGGGGAGCTGTTTTTT.

V and J are TRBV7-9 and TRBJ1-1, with 10 bases aligning to TRBD1. Germline CDR1 reads SEHNR; CDR2 reads FQNEAQ (reference sequence). V gave up 6 bases and J gave up 6 bases; unmatched junction bases: 16. There are 17 residues in the CDR3. The CDR3 spells CASSLRVGQGFFAEAFF. In DNA form, the CDR3 reads TGTGCCAGCAGTCTCCGGGTGGGACAGGGGTTCTTTGCTGAAGCTTTCTTT.

V gene TRBV5-4 combines with J gene TRBJ2-7; 10 nucleotides match TRBD1. The CDR3 covers 15 residues. V shed 4 bases and J 3 bases; nucleotides not matched to a gene: 7. Germline CDR1 reads SGHNT; CDR2 reads YYREEE (reference sequence). As DNA, the CDR3 is TGTGCCAGCAGCAACGACAGGGGGCCTGACTACGAGCAGTACTTC. It codes for CASSNDRGPDYEQYF.

V usage is TRBV6-5 and J usage is TRBJ2-6, with 7 nucleotides matching TRBD1. The CDR3 sequence is 15 residues long. The V segment lost 5 bases and the J segment 3 bases; nucleotides outside the gene matches: 4. The germline V gene has CDR1 MNHEY and CDR2 SVGAGI. The CDR3 reads CASSPRGFGANVLTF. Here the CDR3 DNA reads TGTGCCAGCAGTCCCAGGGGGTTTGGGGCCAACGTCCTGACTTTC.